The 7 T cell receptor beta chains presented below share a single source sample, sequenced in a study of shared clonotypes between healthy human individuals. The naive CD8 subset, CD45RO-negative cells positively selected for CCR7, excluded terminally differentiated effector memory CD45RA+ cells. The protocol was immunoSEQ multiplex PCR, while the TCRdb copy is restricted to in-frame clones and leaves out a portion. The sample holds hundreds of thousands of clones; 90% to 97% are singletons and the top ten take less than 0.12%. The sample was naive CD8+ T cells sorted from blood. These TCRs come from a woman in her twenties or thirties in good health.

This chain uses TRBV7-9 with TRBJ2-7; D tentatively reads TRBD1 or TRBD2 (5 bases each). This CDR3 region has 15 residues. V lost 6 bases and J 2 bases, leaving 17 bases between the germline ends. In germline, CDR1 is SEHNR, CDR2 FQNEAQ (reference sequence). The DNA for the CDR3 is TGTGCCAGCAGGCCAACAGCCGGGGCGACCTACGAGCAGTACTTC. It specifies CASRPTAGATYEQYF.

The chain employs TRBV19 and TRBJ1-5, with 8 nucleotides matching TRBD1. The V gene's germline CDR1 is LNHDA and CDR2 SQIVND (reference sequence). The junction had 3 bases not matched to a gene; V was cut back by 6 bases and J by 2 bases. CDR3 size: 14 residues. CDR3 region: CASRPTGGNQPQHF. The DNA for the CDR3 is TGTGCCAGTAGGCCGACAGGGGGCAATCAGCCCCAGCATTTT.

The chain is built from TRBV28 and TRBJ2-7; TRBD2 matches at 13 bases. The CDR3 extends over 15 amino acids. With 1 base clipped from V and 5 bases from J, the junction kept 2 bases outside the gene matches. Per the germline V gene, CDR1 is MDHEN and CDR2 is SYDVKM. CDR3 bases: TGTGCCAGCAGTTTATTTGGGACTAGCGGGAACGAGCAGTACTTC. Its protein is CASSLFGTSGNEQYF.

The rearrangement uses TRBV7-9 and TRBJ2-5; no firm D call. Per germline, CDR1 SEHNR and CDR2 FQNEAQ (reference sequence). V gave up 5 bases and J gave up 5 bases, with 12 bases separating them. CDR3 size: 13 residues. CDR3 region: CASSPPMEETQYF. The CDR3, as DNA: TGTGCCAGCAGCCCCCCGATGGAGGAGACCCAGTACTTC.

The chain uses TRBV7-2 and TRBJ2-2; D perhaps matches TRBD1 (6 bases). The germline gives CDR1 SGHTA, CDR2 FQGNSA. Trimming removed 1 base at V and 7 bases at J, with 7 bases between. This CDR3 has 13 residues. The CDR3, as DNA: TGTGCCAGCAGCTTAGTGGGACACGGGGAGCTGTTTTTT. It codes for CASSLVGHGELFF.

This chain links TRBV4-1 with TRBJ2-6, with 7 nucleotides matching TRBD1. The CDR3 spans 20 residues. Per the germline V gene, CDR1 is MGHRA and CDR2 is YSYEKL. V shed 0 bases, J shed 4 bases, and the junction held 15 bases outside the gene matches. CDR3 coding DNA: TGCGCCAGCAGCCAAGATTTCAAGGGACAGTGGATGTGGGGGGCCAACGTCCTGACTTTC. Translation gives CASSQDFKGQWMWGANVLTF.

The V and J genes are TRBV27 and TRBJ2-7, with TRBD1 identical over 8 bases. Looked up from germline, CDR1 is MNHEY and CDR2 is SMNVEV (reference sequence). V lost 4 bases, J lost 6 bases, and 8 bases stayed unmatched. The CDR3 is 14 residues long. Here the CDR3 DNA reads TGTGCCAGCAGTTGGACCAGGGGGCGAGTCGAGCAGTACTTC. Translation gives CASSWTRGRVEQYF.